The TCR beta chain under discussion was sequenced for a study of cytomegalovirus exposure and HLA in healthy donors. Study-level information: Around 200 million T cells yielded approximately 100 million unique TCR beta sequences, as an earlier analysis found. General study points: Three chains tied to CMV proved CMV antigen-specific in vitro. Certain indistinguishable V segments, among them TRBV6-2 and TRBV6-3, were excluded. Certain sequence variants were highly shared and formed a cluster, and this cluster was likely a sequencing artifact.

Remarks on this clone: Antigen unknown.

The PCR employed 60 Vbeta primers together with 13 Jbeta primers. Clones were sequenced by immunoSEQ multiplex PCR, and TCRdb holds only the in-frame ones, with some missing. Here the sample spans more than 95,000 clones, 76% being singletons. CDR1 MDHEN and CDR2 SYDVKM come from the germline V gene. The CDR3 spans 16 residues. Trimming took 6 bases from V and 0 from J, leaving 12 bases between them. The TCR was taken from a woman between 18 and 29 years old in good health and CMV-seropositive. The V call is TRBV28, the J call TRBJ2-6; D might be TRBD2 (6 bases). The sample consisted of PBMCs. The CDR3 is CASSPGLHSGANVLTF. The CDR3 DNA is TGTGCCAGCAGCCCGGGACTTCACTCTGGGGCCAACGTCCTGACTTTC.